This TCR beta chain was sequenced in a study of CD8 T cells in Susac syndrome. Study conclusions and caveats: The study conceded that its TCR sequencing and HLA analysis involved relatively few individuals. When the CD4+ T cell repertoires of patients with Susac syndrome were examined, they did not show any clonal expansion.

An amount of RNA that ranged from about 0.45 to 1 ug was reverse transcribed with random hexamers. The CDR3 of TCR beta was amplified by immunoSEQ multiplex PCR across 54 Vbeta and 13 Jbeta. TCRdb reprocessed the immunoSEQ multiplex PCR reads via MiXCR and lists one record per CDR3 protein. The sample consists of roughly 190,000 distinct CDR3 sequences, around nine tenths of them appearing once. Germline V gives CDR1 SEHNR, CDR2 FQNEAQ (reference sequence). The CDR3 is made up of 16 amino acids. The ends lost 5 bases at V and 3 bases at J; junction bases unmatched: 7. CD8+ and CD4+ T cells taken from blood had their TCR beta sequenced. Details on this clonotype: The antigen remains unidentified.

The chain carries TRBV7-9 and TRBJ2-7; 13 bases match TRBD2. Sequenced material: CD4+ T cells from PBMCs. The sequence was obtained from a human donor with Susac syndrome. CDR3 sequence (DNA): TGTGCCAGCAGCACATCGACTAGCGGGAGGATCTACGAGCAGTACTTC. As protein: CASSTSTSGRIYEQYF.